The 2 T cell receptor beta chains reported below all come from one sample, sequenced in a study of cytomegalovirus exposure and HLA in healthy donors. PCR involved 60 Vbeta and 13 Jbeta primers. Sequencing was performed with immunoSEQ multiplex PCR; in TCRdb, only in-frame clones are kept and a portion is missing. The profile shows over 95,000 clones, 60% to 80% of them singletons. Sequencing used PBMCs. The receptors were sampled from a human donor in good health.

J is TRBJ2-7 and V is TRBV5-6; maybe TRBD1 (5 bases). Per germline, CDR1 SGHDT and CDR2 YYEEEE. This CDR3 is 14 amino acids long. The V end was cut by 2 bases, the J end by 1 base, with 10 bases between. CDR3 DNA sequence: TGTGCCAGCAGCTTTCGACCAGGGTCCTACGAGCAGTACTTC. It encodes CASSFRPGSYEQYF.

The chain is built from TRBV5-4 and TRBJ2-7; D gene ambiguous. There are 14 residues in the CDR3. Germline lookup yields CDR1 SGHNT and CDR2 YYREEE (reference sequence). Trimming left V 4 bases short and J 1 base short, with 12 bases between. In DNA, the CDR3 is TGTGCCAGCAGCGATCTCGGGTCTTCCTACGAGCAGTACTTC. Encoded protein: CASSDLGSSYEQYF.